Shown below are 17 T cell receptor beta chains from a single sample sequenced in a study of shared clonotypes between healthy human individuals. Naive CD8 cells were CD45RO-negative, positively selected for CCR7, excluding terminally differentiated effector memory CD45RA+ cells. Sequencing used immunoSEQ multiplex PCR; TCRdb keeps in-frame clones, though not all of them. The sample gives approximately 2,200,000 clones, about 93% of which show up once; over 1.5% is in the top ten. Sequences were obtained from naive CD8+ T cells from PBMCs. The receptor set was obtained from a young man in good health. Some clones in this sample may be carry-over from other donors' samples.

V and J are TRBV9 and TRBJ2-1, with D perhaps matching TRBD2 (6 bases). This CDR3 has 14 residues. Trimming left V 3 bases short and J 8 bases short, with 15 bases between. Germline CDR1 reads SGDLS; CDR2 reads YYNGEE. CDR3 residues: CASSARDFNDEQFF. The CDR3 bases are TGTGCCAGCAGCGCCCGGGACTTTAACGATGAGCAGTTCTTC. Full variable domain (outside the CDR3, taken from reference TRBV9 and TRBJ2-1): DSGVTQTPKHLITATGQRVTLRCSPRSGDLSVYWYQQSLDQGLQFLIQYYNGEERAKGNILERFSAQQFPDLHSELNLSSLELGDSALYFCASSARDFNDEQFFGPGTRLTVL.

The CDR3 here is CASSLLQGSPYEQYF. The CDR3 nucleotides read TGTGCCAGCAGTTTACTCCAGGGGTCCCCCTACGAGCAGTACTTC. This sequence joins TRBV28 and TRBJ2-7, with a weak D call TRBD1 (6 bases). V lost 2 bases and J lost 2, with 13 bases in between. Germline V gene lookup returns CDR1 MDHEN and CDR2 SYDVKM. The CDR3 totals 15 residues.

This chain connects TRBV5-5 to TRBJ2-7; no definite D call. V was trimmed by 3 bases and J by 3 bases, leaving 4 bases between them. This CDR3 is 11 amino acids long. Germline V gives CDR1 SGHKS, CDR2 YYEKEE (reference sequence). CDR3 in amino acids: CASSSDYEQYF. The CDR3 DNA reads as TGTGCCAGCAGCTCCGACTACGAGCAGTACTTC.

The CDR3 DNA reads TGTGCCAGCAGCCTACCGGACAGGGGGCTCTATGGCTACACCTTC. Translating it yields CASSLPDRGLYGYTF. This rearrangement joins TRBV11-2 to TRBJ1-2; TRBD1 aligns across 11 bases. There are 15 residues in the CDR3. Trimming took 5 bases from V and 4 from J; bases not matched to a gene: 6. The germline V gene encodes CDR1 SGHAT and CDR2 FQNNGV. Based on the CDR3 plus reference TRBV11-2 and TRBJ1-2, the full variable domain is EAGVAQSPRYKIIEKRQSVAFWCNPISGHATLYWYQQILGQGPKLLIQFQNNGVVDDSQLPKDRFSAERLKGVDSTLKIQPAKLEDSAVYLCASSLPDRGLYGYTFGSGTRLTVV.

This chain joins TRBV4-1 and TRBJ2-1; D may be TRBD1 (5 bases). Trimming took off 0 bases at V and 8 bases at J, with 11 bases between the two ends. Per germline, CDR1 MGHRA and CDR2 YSYEKL. The CDR3 is 14 amino acids. As DNA, the CDR3 is TGCGCCAGCAGCCAAGAAGACAGCCAAGATGAGCAGTTCTTC. It is translated as CASSQEDSQDEQFF.

Comments on this clone: The same CDR3 arises from other DNA sequences in this sample as well. CDR3 in DNA: TGCGCCAGCAGCCCGGACAGGGGGCTATACGAGCAGTACTTC. Its protein is CASSPDRGLYEQYF. The chain links TRBV5-1 to TRBJ2-7, with 11 bases aligning to TRBD1. Germline V gene lookup returns CDR1 SGHRS and CDR2 YFSETQ. V dropped 4 bases and J dropped 4; count of bases not matched to a gene: 4. This CDR3 region has 14 residues.

This clone was recorded once. The V and J genes are TRBV11-2 and TRBJ2-7, with D hard to call. Trimming stripped 5 bases from V and 6 bases from J, with 8 bases between. Germline values: CDR1 SGHAT, CDR2 FQNNGV. The CDR3 runs to 11 residues. CDR3 sequence reads: CASSRTSEQYF. The CDR3 DNA is TGTGCCAGCAGCCGGACGTCCGAGCAGTACTTC.

The rearrangement joins TRBV27 to TRBJ2-1; 11 bases are a match to TRBD1. CDR3 length equals 15 residues. The germline V gene has CDR1 MNHEY and CDR2 SMNVEV (reference sequence). V was pared by 7 bases and J by 3 bases, with 5 bases of the junction left unmatched. CDR3 amino acids: CASTLGTGGYNEQFF. The CDR3 bases are TGTGCCAGCACCCTCGGGACAGGGGGCTACAATGAGCAGTTCTTC.

The rearrangement links TRBV7-8 to TRBJ2-7; D is ambiguous. The V end was cut by 4 bases, the J end by 3 bases, with 16 bases between. The germline CDR1 and CDR2 sequences are SGHVS and FQNEAQ. This CDR3 is 15 amino acids long. The CDR3 DNA sequence: TGTGCCAGCAGCTCTGAAGGCCGGGCCGGCTACGAGCAGTACTTC. Residues: CASSSEGRAGYEQYF.

Regarding this clone: Other DNA variants within this sample encode the same CDR3. The chain carries TRBV4-3 and TRBJ2-7; 9 nucleotides line up with TRBD1. J gave up 0 bases and V 4 bases, and 4 bases lay outside the gene matches. Germline loops: CDR1 LGHNA, CDR2 YSLEER. The CDR3 has 15 residues. The CDR3 spells CASSPGTGSSYEQYF. Here the CDR3 DNA reads TGCGCCAGCAGCCCAGGGACAGGGAGCTCCTACGAGCAGTACTTC.

Only a few counts were recorded for this clone. The rearrangement joins TRBV18 to TRBJ1-5, with D possibly matching TRBD1 (5 bases). The CDR3 covers 14 residues. CDR1 KGHSH and CDR2 LQKENI come from the germline V gene. Trimming took off 8 bases at V and 0 bases at J, with 11 bases between the two ends. The CDR3 is CASARGDSNQPQHF. The DNA for the CDR3 is TGTGCCAGCGCAAGAGGGGATAGCAATCAGCCCCAGCATTTT.

Regarding this clone: Distinct nucleotide sequences in the sample also encode this CDR3. This rearrangement joins TRBV4-1 to TRBJ1-5, with unresolved D. Per germline, CDR1 MGHRA and CDR2 YSYEKL. The CDR3 sequence is 13 residues long. Trimming removed 3 bases from V and 1 base from J, with 4 bases in between. The CDR3 spells CASSQGSNQPQHF. DNA for the CDR3: TGCGCCAGCAGCCAGGGAAGCAATCAGCCCCAGCATTTT.

This clone appeared once. The V gene is TRBV5-5, the J gene TRBJ2-7; TRBD2 aligns across 13 bases. Germline V CDR1 and CDR2: SGHKS, YYEKEE (reference sequence). V shed 4 bases and J 12 bases; nucleotides not matched to a gene: 10. CDR3 length equals 14 residues. CDR3 nucleotides: TGTGCCAGCAGCCCGGGACTAGCGGGAACTCCAGGGTACTTC. Translation gives CASSPGLAGTPGYF.

CDR3 bases: TGTGCCAGCAGGGAAAGGGACATGGAAGCTTTCTTT. This encodes CASRERDMEAFF. The genes are TRBV2 and TRBJ1-1; D may be TRBD1 (6 bases). This CDR3 spans 12 amino acids. V lost 6 bases, J lost 8 bases, and 13 bases lay in between. Germline-derived CDR1 and CDR2 are SNHLY and FYNNEI.

This chain uses TRBV5-4 with TRBJ2-6; unclear D gene. Germline CDR1 is SGHNT and CDR2 is YYREEE (reference sequence). Between the trimmed V and J ends, which lost 2 bases and 2 bases, there was a span of 2 bases. This CDR3 is 13 amino acids long. Here the CDR3 reads CASSFTGANVLTF. CDR3 in DNA: TGTGCCAGCAGCTTCACTGGGGCCAACGTCCTGACTTTC. Complete variable domain (other parts from reference TRBV5-4 and TRBJ2-6): ETGVTQSPTHLIKTRGQQVTLRCSSQSGHNTVSWYQQALGQGPQFIFQYYREEENGRGNFPPRFSGLQFPNYSSELNVNALELDDSALYLCASSFTGANVLTFGAGSRLTVL.

This clone has only one observation. The chain carries TRBV5-1 and TRBJ2-3, with 7 bases that match TRBD1. V shed 3 bases, J shed 1 base, and the junction held 8 bases outside the gene matches. The germline V gene has CDR1 SGHRS and CDR2 YFSETQ. The CDR3 is 16 amino acids. The CDR3 DNA is TGCGCCAGCAGCTCCAGAATCGACAGGGGCACAGATACGCAGTATTTT. Protein: CASSSRIDRGTDTQYF.

This chain connects TRBV4-2 to TRBJ2-2; 7 bases match TRBD2. This CDR3 has 19 amino acids. Trimming removed 0 bases from V and 5 bases from J; junction bases left unmatched: 15. Germline CDR1 reads LGHNA; CDR2 reads YNFKEQ. The CDR3 bases are TGTGCCAGCAGCCAAGATGCCACGGGGGGACGGGCCTTAACCGGGGAGCTGTTTTTT. Its translation is CASSQDATGGRALTGELFF.